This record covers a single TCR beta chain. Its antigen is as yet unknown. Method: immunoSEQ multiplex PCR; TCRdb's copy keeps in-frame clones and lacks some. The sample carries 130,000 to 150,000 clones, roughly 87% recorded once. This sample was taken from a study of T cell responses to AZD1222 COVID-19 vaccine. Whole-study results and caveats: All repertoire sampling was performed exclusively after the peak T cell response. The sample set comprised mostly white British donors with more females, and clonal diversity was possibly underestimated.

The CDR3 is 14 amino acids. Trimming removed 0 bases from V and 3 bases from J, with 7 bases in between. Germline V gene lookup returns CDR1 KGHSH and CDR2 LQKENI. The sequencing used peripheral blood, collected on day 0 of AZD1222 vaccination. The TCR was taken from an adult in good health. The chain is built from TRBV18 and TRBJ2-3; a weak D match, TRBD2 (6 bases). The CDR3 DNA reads TGTGCCAGCTCACCACCTAGCGGAACAGATACGCAGTATTTT. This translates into CASSPPSGTDTQYF. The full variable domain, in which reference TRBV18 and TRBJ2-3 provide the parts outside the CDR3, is NAGVMQNPRHLVRRRGQEARLRCSPMKGHSHVYWYRQLPEEGLKFMVYLQKENIIDESGMPKERFSAEFPKEGPSILRIQQVVRGDSAAYFCASSPPSGTDTQYFGPGTRLTVL.